Below, 4 T cell receptor beta chains from the same sample are listed, as sequenced in a study of PD-1 blockade in classical Hodgkin lymphoma. The assay was immunoSEQ multiplex PCR, and TCRdb's table has in-frame clones only and misses some. The sample records some 21,000 clones, less than 80% being singletons. Brentuximab vedotin exposure varied, and every patient relapsed after autologous stem cell transplantation. The sample consisted of peripheral blood mononuclear cells (PBMCs), taken at baseline. These receptor sequences come from a human donor with classical Hodgkin lymphoma.

This rearrangement joins TRBV6-1 to TRBJ1-5, with unresolved D. The CDR3 has 15 amino acids. Between the trimmed V and J ends, which lost 7 bases and 3 bases, there was a span of 16 bases. CDR1 MNHNS and CDR2 SASEGT come from the germline V gene. The CDR3: CASKAGVRTNQPQHF. CDR3 nucleotide sequence: TGTGCCAGCAAAGCAGGTGTGAGGACCAATCAGCCCCAGCATTTT.

This clone appeared a few times. The chain joins TRBV4-3 to TRBJ2-7; TRBD1 matches 9 bases. The junction had 2 bases not matched to a gene; V was cut back by 4 bases and J by 1 base. This CDR3 has 14 amino acids. In germline, CDR1 is LGHNA, CDR2 YSLEER. The CDR3 DNA sequence: TGCGCCAGCAGCCTGGACAGGGGATCCTACGAGCAGTACTTC. Translation: CASSLDRGSYEQYF.

This clone was detected only once. V is TRBV5-1 and J is TRBJ2-3; D gene unclear. CDR1 and CDR2 (germline): SGHRS, YFSETQ. V shed 4 bases and J shed 0 bases, with 9 bases lying between them. There are 14 residues in the CDR3. The CDR3 coding sequence is TGCGCCAGCAGCGACCGGATGAGCACAGATACGCAGTATTTT. Translated, it gives CASSDRMSTDTQYF.

This rearrangement joins TRBV9 to TRBJ2-3, with D unclear. V lost 4 bases and J 0 bases, leaving 15 bases between the germline ends. CDR1 and CDR2 (germline): SGDLS, YYNGEE. There are 16 residues in the CDR3. The CDR3 bases are TGTGCCAGCAGCCCCTATGGTGGTTTTAGCACAGATACGCAGTATTTT. This gives the protein CASSPYGGFSTDTQYF.